The 27 T cell receptor beta chains presented below share a single source sample, sequenced in a study of control samples from healthy donors and cancer patients. This table comes from immunoSEQ multiplex PCR, and its TCRdb copy is limited to in-frame clones, with some not included. The table shows 100,000 to 150,000 clones, with roughly 90% occurring only once. The sample comprised blood. These receptors were collected from a middle-aged man in good health.

This clone was found a few times. This chain uses TRBV9 with TRBJ1-3; possibly TRBD1 for D (5 bases). This CDR3 comprises 15 residues. V was pared by 7 bases and J by 0 bases, with 14 bases between. Germline lookup yields CDR1 SGDLS and CDR2 YYNGEE. The DNA for the CDR3 is TGTGCCAGCTCGGACAACGGTATCTCTGGAAACACCATATATTTT. Translated, it gives CASSDNGISGNTIYF.

The gene calls are TRBV11-2 and TRBJ1-6, with TRBD1 identical over 7 bases. The CDR3 totals 16 residues. Germline trimming cut 2 bases from V and 6 bases from J; bases unmatched to any gene: 7. Germline CDR1 is SGHAT and CDR2 is FQNNGV. This CDR3 is CASSLQQGYGNSPLHF. CDR3 nucleotides: TGTGCCAGCAGCTTACAACAGGGGTATGGTAATTCACCCCTCCACTTT.

The V call is TRBV28, the J call TRBJ2-7; TRBD2 might be the D (5 bases). The CDR3 has 15 amino acids. Trimming left V 2 bases short and J 0 bases short, with 11 bases between. Germline lookup yields CDR1 MDHEN and CDR2 SYDVKM. The CDR3 region is CASSLEGSGSYEQYF. In DNA, the CDR3 is TGTGCCAGCAGTTTAGAGGGCTCTGGCTCCTACGAGCAGTACTTC.

The chain joins TRBV11-3 to TRBJ1-5, with D unresolved. This CDR3 is 11 amino acids long. The germline gives CDR1 SGHNT, CDR2 YENEEA. The V end lost 8 bases, the J end lost 6 bases, and 8 bases lay between the germline ends. Here the CDR3 DNA reads TGTGCCAGCTCTCGACTTCAGCCCCAGCATTTT. This sequence encodes CASSRLQPQHF.

The CDR3 spells CASRAYTEAFF. The CDR3 bases are TGTGCCAGCAGAGCCTACACTGAAGCTTTCTTT. The chain has TRBV6-5 and TRBJ1-1; no clear D gene. This CDR3 has 11 residues. CDR1 is MNHEY and CDR2 is SVGAGI in the germline V gene. V was cut by 6 bases and J by 3 bases, with 5 bases left in between.

The rearrangement uses TRBV27 and TRBJ1-5; TRBD1 aligns across 8 bases. V shed 8 bases and J 6 bases; nucleotides not matched to a gene: 6. The length of the CDR3 is 13 residues. From germline, CDR1 is MNHEY and CDR2 SMNVEV (reference sequence). CDR3 sequence: CASGQGSSQPQHF. As DNA, the CDR3 is TGTGCCAGCGGACAGGGATCGAGTCAGCCCCAGCATTTT.

The V and J genes are TRBV9 and TRBJ1-2; weak D call: TRBD1 (6 bases). Trimming pared 4 bases from V and 1 base from J, leaving 23 bases between. The germline V gene has CDR1 SGDLS and CDR2 YYNGEE. The CDR3 extends over 18 amino acids. The CDR3 DNA is TGTGCCAGCAGCCCGAGAGGGGACACCGTATCATATAACTATGGCTACACCTTC. The encoded protein is CASSPRGDTVSYNYGYTF.

The chain recombines TRBV6-4 with TRBJ1-5; tentative D call: TRBD1 (5 bases). V lost 0 bases, J lost 2 bases, and 17 bases lay in between. The germline V gene has CDR1 MRHNA and CDR2 SNTAGT. The CDR3 consists of 18 residues. The CDR3 here is CASSDSAWGGPGNQPQHF. The CDR3 DNA reads as TGTGCCAGCAGTGACTCGGCATGGGGGGGACCTGGCAATCAGCCCCAGCATTTT.

The gene calls are TRBV7-8 and TRBJ2-1; TRBD2 agrees at 8 bases. The CDR3 covers 17 residues. V lost 1 base, J lost 9 bases, and 14 bases stayed unmatched. In germline, CDR1 is SGHVS, CDR2 FQNEAQ. CDR3 protein: CASSLVPLRAGGGEQFF. The DNA for the CDR3 is TGTGCCAGCAGCTTAGTTCCCCTAAGGGCGGGGGGAGGTGAGCAGTTCTTC.

V is TRBV3-1 (or the pseudogene TRBV3-2) and J is TRBJ2-1, with D possibly TRBD2 on 5 matching bases. CDR1 and CDR2 from the germline V gene are LGHDT and YNNKEL (reference sequence). The CDR3 is 16 residues long. The V and J ends lost 4 bases and 9 bases respectively, with 22 bases between them. CDR3 DNA sequence: TGTGCCAGCAGCCCCTCGGCAAAGGCTAGCCGTGGTGAGCAGTTCTTC. It codes for CASSPSAKASRGEQFF.

This clone has a handful of counts. The V call is TRBV6-1, the J call TRBJ2-2; D is possibly TRBD1 or TRBD2 (5 bases each). The CDR3 length is 14 residues. V lost 0 bases to trimming and J lost 7 bases, with 9 bases between them. The V gene's germline CDR1 is MNHNS and CDR2 SASEGT. The CDR3 loop reads CASSEAGDFGELFF. The DNA of the CDR3 is TGTGCCAGCAGTGAAGCGGGGGATTTCGGGGAGCTGTTTTTT.

The count of this clone is one. This sequence joins TRBV9 and TRBJ2-1, with 13 bases fitting TRBD2. The CDR3 sequence is 16 residues long. Germline V gene sequence: CDR1 SGDLS, CDR2 YYNGEE. V shed 4 bases and J 6 bases; nucleotides not matched to a gene: 7. This CDR3 reads CASSPTTSGGSNEQFF. In DNA, the CDR3 is TGTGCCAGCAGCCCGACGACTAGCGGGGGGTCCAATGAGCAGTTCTTC.

The CDR3 DNA reads as TGTGCCAGCAGCCAAGTTGAGGCTTTCGGGGGGGGGCCTAACTATGGCTACACCTTC. Protein product: CASSQVEAFGGGPNYGYTF. The chain recombines TRBV4-2 with TRBJ1-2, with a tentative D call TRBD1 (6 bases). The V gene's germline CDR1 is LGHNA and CDR2 YNFKEQ. The CDR3 covers 19 residues. Trimming cost V 1 base and J 0 bases, with 21 bases left between them.

The V call is TRBV7-2, the J call TRBJ2-7; D unclear. Trimming removed 6 bases from V and 2 bases from J, with 14 bases in between. CDR1 is SGHTA and CDR2 is FQGNSA in the germline V gene. The CDR3 length is 14 residues. The CDR3 loop reads CASRVRASAYEQYF. DNA of the CDR3: TGTGCCAGCAGAGTAAGGGCCTCGGCCTACGAGCAGTACTTC.

The genes are TRBV14 and TRBJ2-2, with 10 bases matching TRBD1. In germline, CDR1 is SGHDN, CDR2 FVKESK. The trim removed 1 base at V and 4 bases at J, leaving 6 bases unmatched. The CDR3 runs 17 residues. CDR3 nucleotides: TGTGCCAGCAGCCAAGTGACAGGGGGCTTTGTCACCGGGGAGCTGTTTTTT. Translation: CASSQVTGGFVTGELFF.

This clone was seen a single time. The J gene is TRBJ1-2, the V gene TRBV30; D is uncertain. The CDR3 is 15 amino acids. Germline V gene data show CDR1 as GTSNPN and CDR2 as SVGIG (reference sequence). V lost 0 bases, J lost 0 bases, and 11 bases lay in between. The CDR3 DNA reads as TGTGCCTGGAGTGTAGTCCCGGAAGCTAACTATGGCTACACCTTC. This sequence encodes CAWSVVPEANYGYTF.

The CDR3 sequence is CATSNELDLTDTQYF. DNA for the CDR3: TGTGCCACCAGTAATGAACTGGACCTCACAGATACGCAGTATTTT. The chain uses TRBV24-1 and TRBJ2-3; unclear D gene. This CDR3 has 15 residues. Germline-derived CDR1 and CDR2 are KGHDR and SFDVKD. V was clipped by 6 bases and J by 2 bases, with 14 bases between them.

This clone appeared a single time. This sequence joins TRBV18 and TRBJ2-5; D remains ambiguous. The CDR3 loop spans 13 amino acids. Trimming took 6 bases from V and 1 from J, leaving 9 bases between them. Looked up from germline, CDR1 is KGHSH and CDR2 is LQKENI. Written as DNA, the CDR3 is TGTGCCAGCTCCCGCGGAGCCCAAGAGACCCAGTACTTC. This encodes CASSRGAQETQYF.

For this clone: Relative to the germline gene, one junction end is altered; a read error may explain this. Here the CDR3 DNA reads TGTGCTAGCAGCTTGATTTTCCGGGACAGGGGGCAAAGCAATCAGCCCCAGCATTTT. Amino acids: CASSLIFRDRGQSNQPQHF. The chain joins TRBV7-7 to TRBJ1-5; 12 bases are shared with TRBD1. Germline CDR1 is SSHAT and CDR2 is FNYEAQ (reference sequence). CDR3 size: 19 residues.

The V and J genes are TRBV7-9 and TRBJ2-1; D is uncertain. The V gene lost 1 base and the J gene lost 5 bases, with 9 bases spanning the gap. CDR1 is SEHNR, CDR2 FQNEAQ, per germline (reference sequence). The CDR3 contains 14 residues. The CDR3 region has the DNA TGTGCCAGCAGCTTAGTTCCCCGGGACAATGAGCAGTTCTTC. Its protein product is CASSLVPRDNEQFF. Full variable domain (remainder filled in from reference TRBV7-9 and TRBJ2-1): DTGVSQNPRHKITKRGQNVTFRCDPISEHNRLYWYRQTLGQGPEFLTYFQNEAQLEKSRLLSDRFSAERPKGSFSTLEIQRTEQGDSAMYLCASSLVPRDNEQFFGPGTRLTVL.

This clone showed up just a few times. V is TRBV29-1 and J is TRBJ1-1, with 9 bases identical to TRBD1. From germline, CDR1 is SQVTM and CDR2 ANQGSEA. CDR3 length: 14 residues. After removal of 6 bases from V and 5 bases from J, the junction contained 10 bases not matched to a gene. CDR3 coding DNA: TGCAGCGTGGCGGACAGGGGCCGGGGAACTGAAGCTTTCTTT. Its translation is CSVADRGRGTEAFF.

This clone has only one observation. The rearrangement uses TRBV5-1 and TRBJ1-1; D not certain. Per the germline V gene, CDR1 is SGHRS and CDR2 is YFSETQ. Trimming took off 2 bases at V and 1 base at J, with 15 bases between the two ends. CDR3 size: 16 residues. CDR3 amino acids: CASSLPRLEGNTEAFF. The CDR3 nucleotides read TGCGCCAGCAGCTTACCCCGGCTTGAGGGGAACACTGAAGCTTTCTTT.

The chain carries TRBV6-5 and TRBJ2-3, with D possibly TRBD1 on 5 matching bases. This CDR3 has 14 amino acids. V was clipped by 6 bases and J by 2 bases, with 12 bases between them. CDR1 and CDR2 from the germline V gene are MNHEY and SVGAGI. As DNA, the CDR3 is TGTGCCAGCAGAGTCCAGGGCTACACAGATACGCAGTATTTT. This gives the protein CASRVQGYTDTQYF.

V is TRBV12-3 or TRBV12-4 and J is TRBJ1-2; D unresolved. V shed 5 bases and J shed 0 bases, with 7 bases lying between them. The CDR3 is made up of 13 amino acids. This CDR3 reads CASSPHANYGYTF. CDR3 in DNA: TGTGCCAGCAGTCCTCACGCTAACTATGGCTACACCTTC.

The chain employs TRBV7-9 and TRBJ1-2; D possibly corresponds to TRBD1 (5 bases). Germline-derived CDR1 and CDR2 are SEHNR and FQNEAQ (reference sequence). The ends were cut back, 1 base at V and 3 bases at J, with 9 bases in the middle. The CDR3 length is 14 residues. The CDR3 is CASSLDQGYYGYTF. For the CDR3, the DNA is TGTGCCAGCAGCTTAGATCAGGGATACTATGGCTACACCTTC.

As concerns this clone: At one boundary the junction diverges from the germline segment, which might be a read error. This sequence joins TRBV5-6 and TRBJ2-7; weak D call: TRBD2 (5 bases). CDR3 length: 13 amino acids. Germline-derived CDR1 and CDR2 are SGHDT and YYEEEE. The CDR3 loop is CASSLSGNYGQYF. The CDR3 DNA reads TGTGCCAGCAGCTTATCGGGGAATTACGGGCAGTACTTC.

The chain has TRBV14 and TRBJ1-6; no firm D call. V was pared by 4 bases and J by 0 bases, with 7 bases between. The CDR3 covers 15 residues. Germline V gene lookup returns CDR1 SGHDN and CDR2 FVKESK. The CDR3 coding sequence is TGTGCCAGCAGCCCTAAGCTCTCCTATAATTCACCCCTCCACTTT. As protein: CASSPKLSYNSPLHF.